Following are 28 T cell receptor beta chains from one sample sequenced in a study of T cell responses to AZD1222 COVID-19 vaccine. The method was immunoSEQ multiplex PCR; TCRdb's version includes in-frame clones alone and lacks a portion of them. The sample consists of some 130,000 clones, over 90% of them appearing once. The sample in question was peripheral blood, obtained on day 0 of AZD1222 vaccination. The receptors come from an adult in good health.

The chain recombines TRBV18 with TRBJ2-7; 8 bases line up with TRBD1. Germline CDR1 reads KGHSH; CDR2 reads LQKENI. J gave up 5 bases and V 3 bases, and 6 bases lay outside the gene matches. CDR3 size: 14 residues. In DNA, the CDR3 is TGTGCCAGCTCACCCACGACAGGGGCCCACGAGCAGTACTTC. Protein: CASSPTTGAHEQYF.

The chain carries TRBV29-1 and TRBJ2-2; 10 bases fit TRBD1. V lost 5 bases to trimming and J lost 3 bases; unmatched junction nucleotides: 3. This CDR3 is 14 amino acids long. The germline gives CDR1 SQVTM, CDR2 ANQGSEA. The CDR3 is CSVRTGGDTGELFF. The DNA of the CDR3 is TGCAGCGTTCGGACAGGGGGAGACACCGGGGAGCTGTTTTTT.

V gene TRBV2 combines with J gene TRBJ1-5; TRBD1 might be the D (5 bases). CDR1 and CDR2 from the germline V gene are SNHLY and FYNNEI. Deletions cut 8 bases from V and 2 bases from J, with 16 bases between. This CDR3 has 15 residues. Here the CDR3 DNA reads TGTGCCAGCCGCCAACAAGGGGTTGGCAATCAGCCCCAGCATTTT. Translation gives CASRQQGVGNQPQHF.

CDR3 bases: TGCGCCAGCAGCCCAGAGGGGGGGAACTATGGCTACACCTTC. The encoded protein is CASSPEGGNYGYTF. The chain carries TRBV5-1 and TRBJ1-2; TRBD1 might be the D (6 bases). CDR1 is SGHRS, CDR2 YFSETQ, per germline. The V and J ends lost 4 bases and 2 bases respectively, with 12 bases between them. The CDR3 is 14 residues long.

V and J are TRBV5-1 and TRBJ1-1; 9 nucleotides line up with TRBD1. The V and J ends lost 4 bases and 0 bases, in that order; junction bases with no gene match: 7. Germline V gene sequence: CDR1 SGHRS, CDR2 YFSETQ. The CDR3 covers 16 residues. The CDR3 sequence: CASSTNRGRVNTEAFF. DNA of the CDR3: TGCGCCAGCAGCACAAACAGGGGGCGTGTGAACACTGAAGCTTTCTTT.

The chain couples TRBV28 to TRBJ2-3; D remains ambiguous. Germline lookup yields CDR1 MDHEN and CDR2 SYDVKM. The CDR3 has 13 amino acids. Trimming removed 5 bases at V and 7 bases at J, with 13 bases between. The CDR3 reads CASSPHKVNTQYF. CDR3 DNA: TGTGCCAGCAGTCCACACAAGGTCAATACGCAGTATTTT.

CDR3 sequence: CASSLTPGLRVTF. CDR3 in DNA: TGTGCCAGCAGCCTTACCCCGGGATTAAGGGTCACCTTC. This chain links TRBV2 with TRBJ1-2, with D unclear. Per germline, CDR1 SNHLY and CDR2 FYNNEI. The CDR3 runs to 13 residues. V lost 6 bases and J 13 bases, leaving 21 bases between the germline ends.

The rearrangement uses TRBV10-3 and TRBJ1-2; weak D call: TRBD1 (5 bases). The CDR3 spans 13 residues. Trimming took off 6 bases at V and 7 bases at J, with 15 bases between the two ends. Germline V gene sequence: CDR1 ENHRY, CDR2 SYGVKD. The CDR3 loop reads CAIRDEARGGYTF. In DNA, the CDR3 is TGTGCCATCAGAGACGAGGCGAGGGGTGGCTACACCTTC.

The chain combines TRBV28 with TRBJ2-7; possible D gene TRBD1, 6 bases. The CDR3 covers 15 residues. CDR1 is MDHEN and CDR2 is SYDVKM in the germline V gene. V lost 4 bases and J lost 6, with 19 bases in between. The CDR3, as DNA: TGTGCCAGCAGTTCTTGGACAGCGCCCAAAGGCGAGCAGTACTTC. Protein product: CASSSWTAPKGEQYF. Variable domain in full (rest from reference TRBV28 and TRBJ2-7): DVKVTQSSRYLVKRTGEKVFLECVQDMDHENMFWYRQDPGLGLRLIYFSYDVKMKEKGDIPEGYSVSREKKERFSLILESASTNQTSMYLCASSSWTAPKGEQYFGPGTRLTVT.

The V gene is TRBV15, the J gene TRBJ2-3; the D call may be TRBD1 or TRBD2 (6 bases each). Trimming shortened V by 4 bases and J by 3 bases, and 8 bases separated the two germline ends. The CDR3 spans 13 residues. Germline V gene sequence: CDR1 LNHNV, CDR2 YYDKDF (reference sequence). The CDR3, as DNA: TGTGCCACCAGCATAGGGGGGACAGATACGCAGTATTTT. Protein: CATSIGGTDTQYF.

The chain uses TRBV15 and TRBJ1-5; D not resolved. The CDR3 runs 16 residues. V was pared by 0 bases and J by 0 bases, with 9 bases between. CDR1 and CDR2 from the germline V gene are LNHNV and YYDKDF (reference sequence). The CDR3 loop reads CATSRDLGSSNQPQHF. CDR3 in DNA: TGTGCCACCAGCAGAGATCTAGGGTCTAGCAATCAGCCCCAGCATTTT.

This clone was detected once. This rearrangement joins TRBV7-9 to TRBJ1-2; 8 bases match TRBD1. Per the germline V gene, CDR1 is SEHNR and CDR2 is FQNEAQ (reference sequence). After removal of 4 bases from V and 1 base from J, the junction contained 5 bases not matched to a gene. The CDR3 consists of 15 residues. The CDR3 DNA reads TGTGCCAGCAGCTGGGAGACAGGGGTTAACTATGGCTACACCTTC. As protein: CASSWETGVNYGYTF.

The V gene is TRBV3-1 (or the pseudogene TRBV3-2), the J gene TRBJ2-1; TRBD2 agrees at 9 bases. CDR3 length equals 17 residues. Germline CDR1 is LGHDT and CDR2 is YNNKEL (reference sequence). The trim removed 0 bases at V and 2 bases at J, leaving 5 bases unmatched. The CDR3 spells CASSQDLASGTYNEQFF. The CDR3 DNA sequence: TGTGCCAGCAGCCAAGATTTGGCTAGCGGGACCTACAATGAGCAGTTCTTC.

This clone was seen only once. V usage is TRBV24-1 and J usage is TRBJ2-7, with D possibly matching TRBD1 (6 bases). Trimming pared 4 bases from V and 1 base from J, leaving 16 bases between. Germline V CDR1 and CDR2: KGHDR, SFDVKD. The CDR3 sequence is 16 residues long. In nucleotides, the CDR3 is TGTGCCACCAGTGACATAGGCAGGGGCCCGTCCTACGAGCAGTACTTC. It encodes CATSDIGRGPSYEQYF.

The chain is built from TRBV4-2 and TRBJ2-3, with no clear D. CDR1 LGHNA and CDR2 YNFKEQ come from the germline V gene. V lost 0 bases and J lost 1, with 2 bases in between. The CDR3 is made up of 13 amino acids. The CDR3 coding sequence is TGTGCCAGCAGCCAAGAAGGCACAGATACGCAGTATTTT. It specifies CASSQEGTDTQYF.

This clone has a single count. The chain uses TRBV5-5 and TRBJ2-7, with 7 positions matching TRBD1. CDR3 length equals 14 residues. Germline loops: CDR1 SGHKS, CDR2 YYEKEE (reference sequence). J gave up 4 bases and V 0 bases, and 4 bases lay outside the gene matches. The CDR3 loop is CASSLEGAIYEQYF. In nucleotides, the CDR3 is TGTGCCAGCAGCTTGGAGGGGGCGATTTACGAGCAGTACTTC.

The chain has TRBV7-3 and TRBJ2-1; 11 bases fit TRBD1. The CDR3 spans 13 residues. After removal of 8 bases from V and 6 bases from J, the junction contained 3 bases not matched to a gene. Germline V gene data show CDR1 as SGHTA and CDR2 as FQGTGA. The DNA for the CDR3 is TGTGCCAGCGGGACAGGGGGTCTCAATGAGCAGTTCTTC. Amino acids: CASGTGGLNEQFF.

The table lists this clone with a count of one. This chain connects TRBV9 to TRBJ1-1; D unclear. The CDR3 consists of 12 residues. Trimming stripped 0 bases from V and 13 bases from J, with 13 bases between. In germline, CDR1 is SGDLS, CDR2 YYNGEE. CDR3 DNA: TGTGCCAGCAGCGTAGGTTCTGCTCCGGGTTTCTTT. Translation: CASSVGSAPGFF.

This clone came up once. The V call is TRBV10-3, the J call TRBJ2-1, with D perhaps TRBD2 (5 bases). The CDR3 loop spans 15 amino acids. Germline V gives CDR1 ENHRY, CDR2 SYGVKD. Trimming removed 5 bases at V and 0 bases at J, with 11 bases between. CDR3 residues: CAISMQAGSYNEQFF. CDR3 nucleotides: TGTGCCATCAGTATGCAGGCGGGCTCCTACAATGAGCAGTTCTTC.

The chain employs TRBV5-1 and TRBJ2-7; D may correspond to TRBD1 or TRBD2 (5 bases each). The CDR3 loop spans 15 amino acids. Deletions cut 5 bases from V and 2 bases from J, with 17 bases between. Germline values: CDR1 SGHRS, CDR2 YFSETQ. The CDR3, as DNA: TGCGCCAGCAGTCCTGGTGGGGGACGAGCCTACGAGCAGTACTTC. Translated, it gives CASSPGGGRAYEQYF.

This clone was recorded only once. CDR3 sequence reads: CASSSGSGIHNEQFF. CDR3 in DNA: TGTGCCAGCAGCTCCGGTAGCGGGATCCACAATGAGCAGTTCTTC. This chain links TRBV13 with TRBJ2-1, with 8 bases identical to TRBD2. The CDR3 loop spans 15 amino acids. Trimming took 4 bases from V and 5 from J; bases not matched to a gene: 7. CDR1 PRHDT and CDR2 FYEKMQ come from the germline V gene (reference sequence).

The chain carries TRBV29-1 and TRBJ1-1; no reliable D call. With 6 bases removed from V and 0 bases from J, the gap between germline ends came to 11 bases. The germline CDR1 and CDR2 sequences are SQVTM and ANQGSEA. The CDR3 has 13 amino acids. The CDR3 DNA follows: TGCAGCGTGGTGGCTGGTTTGAACACTGAAGCTTTCTTT. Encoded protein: CSVVAGLNTEAFF.

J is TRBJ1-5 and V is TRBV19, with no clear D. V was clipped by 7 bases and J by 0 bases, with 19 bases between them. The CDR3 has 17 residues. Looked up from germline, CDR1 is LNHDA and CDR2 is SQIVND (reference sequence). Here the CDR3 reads CASTIRVEEYSNQPQHF. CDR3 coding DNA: TGTGCCAGTACCATCCGGGTGGAGGAGTATAGCAATCAGCCCCAGCATTTT.

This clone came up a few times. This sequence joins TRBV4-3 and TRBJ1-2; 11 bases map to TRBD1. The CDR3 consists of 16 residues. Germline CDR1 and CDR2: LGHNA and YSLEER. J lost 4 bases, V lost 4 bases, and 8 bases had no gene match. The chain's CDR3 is CASSRGQGDSSYGYTF. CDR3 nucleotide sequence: TGCGCCAGCAGCCGGGGACAGGGGGATAGTAGCTATGGCTACACCTTC.

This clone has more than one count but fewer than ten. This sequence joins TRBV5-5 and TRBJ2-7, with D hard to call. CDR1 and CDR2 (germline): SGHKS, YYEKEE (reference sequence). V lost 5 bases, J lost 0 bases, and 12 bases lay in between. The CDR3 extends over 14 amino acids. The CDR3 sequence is CASRLDWSSYEQYF. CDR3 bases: TGTGCCAGCAGGTTAGACTGGAGCTCCTACGAGCAGTACTTC.

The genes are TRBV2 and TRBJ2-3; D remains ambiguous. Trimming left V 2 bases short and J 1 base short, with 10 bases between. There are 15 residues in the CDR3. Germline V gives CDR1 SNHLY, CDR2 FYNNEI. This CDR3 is CASSELSLGTDTQYF. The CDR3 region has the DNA TGTGCCAGCAGTGAACTGAGCCTCGGCACAGATACGCAGTATTTT. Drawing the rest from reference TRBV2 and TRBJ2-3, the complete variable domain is EPEVTQTPSHQVTQMGQEVILRCVPISNHLYFYWYRQILGQKVEFLVSFYNNEISEKSEIFDDQFSVERPDGSNFTLKIRSTKLEDSAMYFCASSELSLGTDTQYFGPGTRLTVL.

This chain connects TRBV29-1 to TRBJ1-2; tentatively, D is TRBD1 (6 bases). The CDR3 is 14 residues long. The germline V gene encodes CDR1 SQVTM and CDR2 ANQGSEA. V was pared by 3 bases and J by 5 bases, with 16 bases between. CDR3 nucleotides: TGCAGCGTTGAGGGGGCCTCCGGCCCGTATGGCTACACCTTC. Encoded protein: CSVEGASGPYGYTF.

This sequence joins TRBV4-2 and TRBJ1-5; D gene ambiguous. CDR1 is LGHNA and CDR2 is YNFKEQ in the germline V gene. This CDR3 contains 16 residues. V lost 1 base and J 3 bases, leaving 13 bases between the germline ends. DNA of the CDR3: TGTGCCAGCAGCCAAGGAGGCTACAGCCTCAATCAGCCCCAGCATTTT. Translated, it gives CASSQGGYSLNQPQHF.